Shown below are 16 T cell receptor beta chains from a single sample sequenced in a study of cytomegalovirus exposure and HLA in healthy donors. This PCR relied on a set of 60 Vbeta primers and 13 Jbeta primers. Measured with immunoSEQ multiplex PCR; TCRdb has only the in-frame clones, and not every one. Here the sample spans approximately 160,000 clones, 65% to 90% being singletons. The sample comprised PBMCs. These TCRs come from a human donor in good health.

V is TRBV29-1 and J is TRBJ2-1; 10 nucleotides agree with TRBD2. The CDR3 sequence is 14 residues long. The junction had 10 bases not matched to a gene; V was cut back by 6 bases and J by 8 bases. Germline assignment: CDR1 SQVTM and CDR2 ANQGSEA. CDR3 sequence (DNA): TGCAGCGTGGATGAGGAGCGGGGGGGTTATGAGCAGTTCTTC. Residues: CSVDEERGGYEQFF.

This clone has only one observation. This chain links TRBV6-1 with TRBJ1-1; D unresolved. There are 11 residues in the CDR3. Per germline, CDR1 MNHNS and CDR2 SASEGT. V lost 7 bases and J lost 3, with 6 bases in between. CDR3 sequence reads: CASTGYTEAFF. DNA for the CDR3: TGTGCCAGCACAGGATACACTGAAGCTTTCTTT.

J is TRBJ1-1 and V is TRBV6-4; D remains unclear. The CDR3 is 13 residues long. V lost 5 bases to trimming and J lost 1 base, with 8 bases between them. CDR1 is MRHNA, CDR2 SNTAGT, per germline. The CDR3 DNA reads as TGTGCCAGCAGTTTCCGGGAGAACACTGAAGCTTTCTTT. This translates into CASSFRENTEAFF.

The genes are TRBV4-3 and TRBJ1-1; D possibly corresponds to TRBD1 (6 bases). The V and J ends lost 1 base and 10 bases respectively, with 13 bases between them. CDR1 is LGHNA, CDR2 YSLEER, per germline. The CDR3 totals 13 residues. CDR3 sequence: CASSQGHRVGAFF. CDR3 coding DNA: TGCGCCAGCAGCCAAGGCCACAGGGTAGGAGCTTTCTTT.

The DNA for the CDR3 is TGCGCCAGCAGTGAGTCGAGGACAGGGGGCTTGGATACGCAGTATTTT. Residues: CASSESRTGGLDTQYF. V gene TRBV10-1 combines with J gene TRBJ2-3; 11 positions agree with TRBD1. This CDR3 has 16 amino acids. Germline loops: CDR1 WNHNN, CDR2 SYGVQD (reference sequence). The V gene end was trimmed by 0 bases and the J gene end by 6 bases; junction bases not matched to a gene: 5.

The rearrangement uses TRBV14 and TRBJ2-5, with 11 bases identical to TRBD2. The V gene end was trimmed by 0 bases and the J gene end by 0 bases; junction bases not matched to a gene: 6. This CDR3 is built from 18 residues. Germline CDR1 reads SGHDN; CDR2 reads FVKESK. CDR3 sequence (DNA): TGTGCCAGCAGCCAAGATAAACTAGCGGGGGAGTACCAAGAGACCCAGTACTTC. Encoded protein: CASSQDKLAGEYQETQYF. The variable domain in full, completed from reference TRBV14 and TRBJ2-5, reads EAGVTQFPSHSVIEKGQTVTLRCDPISGHDNLYWYRRVMGKEIKFLLHFVKESKQDESGMPNNRFLAERTGGTYSTLKVQPAELEDSGVYFCASSQDKLAGEYQETQYFGPGTRLLVL.

The J gene is TRBJ2-2, the V gene TRBV7-2, with 9 bases matching TRBD2. Germline V gene lookup returns CDR1 SGHTA and CDR2 FQGNSA. The CDR3 consists of 17 residues. The trim removed 5 bases at V and 4 bases at J, leaving 11 bases unmatched. CDR3 protein: CASSQGPSGVGTGELFF. The CDR3 nucleotides read TGTGCCAGCAGCCAGGGGCCTAGCGGGGTGGGCACCGGGGAGCTGTTTTTT. Full variable domain (outside the CDR3, taken from reference TRBV7-2 and TRBJ2-2): GAGVSQSPSNKVTEKGKDVELRCDPISGHTALYWYRQSLGQGLEFLIYFQGNSAPDKSGLPSDRFSAERTGGSVSTLTIQRTQQEDSAVYLCASSQGPSGVGTGELFFGEGSRLTVL.

The V gene is TRBV7-2, the J gene TRBJ2-1; 8 bases align to TRBD2. CDR1 is SGHTA and CDR2 is FQGNSA in the germline V gene. J lost 6 bases, V lost 3 bases, and 4 bases had no gene match. The CDR3 sequence is 14 residues long. The CDR3 nucleotides read TGTGCCAGCAGCTTTTCGCGGGGGGCCAATGAGCAGTTCTTC. It codes for CASSFSRGANEQFF.

This rearrangement joins TRBV25-1 to TRBJ1-2; TRBD1 matches 7 bases. This CDR3 contains 13 residues. Germline V CDR1 and CDR2: MGHDK, SYGVNS. Losses at the gene ends were 6 bases for V and 6 bases for J; bases not matched to a gene: 7. This CDR3 reads CASRPTGFHGYTF. The CDR3 DNA is TGTGCCAGCAGACCGACAGGGTTCCATGGCTACACCTTC.

The chain links TRBV4-1 to TRBJ2-5; D perhaps matches TRBD1 (6 bases). The J call is doubtful: the DNA matches TRBJ2-7 better. CDR1 is MGHRA and CDR2 is YSYEKL in the germline V gene. The CDR3 spans 15 residues. The CDR3 DNA follows: TGCGCCAGCAGCCAACGTGGTCAGGGGAACTACGAGCAGTACTTC. Translated, it gives CASSQRGQGNYEQYF.

This chain links TRBV25-1 with TRBJ2-6, with 8 bases aligning to TRBD1. The CDR3 has 18 amino acids. The trim removed 1 base at V and 2 bases at J, leaving 7 bases unmatched. Germline lookup yields CDR1 MGHDK and CDR2 SYGVNS. The CDR3 DNA sequence: TGTGCCAGCAGTGAATGGTCAGGGGGCCAAGCTGGGGCCAACGTCCTGACTTTC. This sequence encodes CASSEWSGGQAGANVLTF.

The V call is TRBV5-6, the J call TRBJ1-6; possibly TRBD1 for D (5 bases). The V gene lost 1 base and the J gene lost 7 bases, with 12 bases spanning the gap. Germline V gives CDR1 SGHDT, CDR2 YYEEEE. This CDR3 is built from 15 residues. CDR3 nucleotides: TGTGCCAGCAGCTTGAGCGGGAGGGGAAATTCACCCCTCCACTTT. Encoded protein: CASSLSGRGNSPLHF.

This sequence joins TRBV27 and TRBJ2-7; 15 nucleotides align to TRBD2. Germline V gene sequence: CDR1 MNHEY, CDR2 SMNVEV (reference sequence). The V gene end was trimmed by 4 bases and the J gene end by 7 bases; junction bases not matched to a gene: 2. The CDR3 length is 14 residues. Here the CDR3 reads CASSWTSGGAEQYF. Here the CDR3 DNA reads TGTGCCAGCAGTTGGACTAGCGGGGGGGCGGAGCAGTACTTC.

In DNA, the CDR3 is TGTGCCAGCAGCGTCGCAGGGGAAGTGAACACTGAAGCTTTCTTT. Translation: CASSVAGEVNTEAFF. V gene TRBV9 combines with J gene TRBJ1-1; weak D call: TRBD1 (6 bases). Per germline, CDR1 SGDLS and CDR2 YYNGEE. V shed 2 bases and J shed 0 bases, with 11 bases lying between them. This CDR3 contains 15 residues.

As concerns this clone: The sample holds other DNA sequences that translate to the same CDR3. The V call is TRBV9, the J call TRBJ1-5; 7 bases line up with TRBD1. Losses at the gene ends were 3 bases for V and 4 bases for J; bases not matched to a gene: 1. The germline CDR1 and CDR2 sequences are SGDLS and YYNGEE. The CDR3 is 13 residues long. CDR3 in DNA: TGTGCCAGCAGCGCACAGGGGAATCAGCCCCAGCATTTT. Its protein product is CASSAQGNQPQHF.

The genes are TRBV25-1 and TRBJ1-1, with D maybe TRBD1 (5 bases). The CDR3 is made up of 11 amino acids. Germline V CDR1 and CDR2: MGHDK, SYGVNS. The ends were cut back, 2 bases at V and 12 bases at J, with 10 bases in the middle. The CDR3 DNA is TGTGCCAGCAGTGAACAGGGATTAACTTTCTTT. Its protein product is CASSEQGLTFF.